One and the same sample provided the 16 T cell receptor beta chains below, sequenced in a study of OX40 agonist ivuxolimab in advanced cancers. Measured with immunoSEQ multiplex PCR; TCRdb has only the in-frame clones, and not every one. In the table there are 59,000 or so clones, around 87% of which are singletons. Sample: CD4+ or CD8+ T cells sorted from blood, taken in a trial of the OX40 agonist ivuxolimab. Every receptor here comes from an adult with an advanced solid tumor such as melanoma, head and neck, liver or kidney cancer.

The chain is built from TRBV7-9 and TRBJ2-7; 10 bases agree with TRBD2. With V trimmed by 0 bases and J by 4 bases, 15 bases remained unmatched. CDR3 length: 19 residues. The germline CDR1 and CDR2 sequences are SEHNR and FQNEAQ (reference sequence). The CDR3 coding sequence is TGTGCCAGCAGCTTAGCGAGGAGGGCTAGCGGGAGCCTGGGTTACGAGCAGTACTTC. This encodes CASSLARRASGSLGYEQYF. Full variable domain (rest looked up from reference TRBV7-9 and TRBJ2-7): DTGVSQNPRHKITKRGQNVTFRCDPISEHNRLYWYRQTLGQGPEFLTYFQNEAQLEKSRLLSDRFSAERPKGSFSTLEIQRTEQGDSAMYLCASSLARRASGSLGYEQYFGPGTRLTVT.

The chain has TRBV5-8 and TRBJ2-1; tentative D call: TRBD2 (5 bases). Germline loops: CDR1 SGHTS, CDR2 YDEGEE. Trimming cost V 1 base and J 7 bases, with 21 bases left between them. The CDR3 is 17 residues long. CDR3 sequence: CASSLFRGNERLNEQFF. The CDR3 DNA reads TGTGCCAGCAGCTTGTTTCGAGGGAACGAACGACTGAATGAGCAGTTCTTC.

The V call is TRBV7-2, the J call TRBJ2-7, with TRBD2 matching over 9 bases. CDR1 SGHTA and CDR2 FQGNSA come from the germline V gene. Unmatched junction bases numbered 11, after V lost 8 bases and J lost 3 bases. The CDR3 extends over 15 amino acids. The CDR3 reads CASRVDAGGGYEQYF. In nucleotides, the CDR3 is TGTGCCAGCCGGGTTGATGCGGGAGGGGGCTACGAGCAGTACTTC. Supplemented by reference TRBV7-2 and TRBJ2-7, the full variable domain reads GAGVSQSPSNKVTEKGKDVELRCDPISGHTALYWYRQSLGQGLEFLIYFQGNSAPDKSGLPSDRFSAERTGGSVSTLTIQRTQQEDSAVYLCASRVDAGGGYEQYFGPGTRLTVT.

Judged by abundance, this clone is medium-sized. This specimen includes other DNA sequences encoding the same CDR3. The chain has TRBV2 and TRBJ2-7, with 12 bases that match TRBD2. The V and J ends lost 6 bases and 2 bases, in that order; junction bases with no gene match: 5. This CDR3 region has 15 residues. Germline values: CDR1 SNHLY, CDR2 FYNNEI. CDR3 region: CASRETSGRTYEQYF. In DNA form, the CDR3 reads TGTGCCAGCAGGGAGACTAGCGGGAGAACCTACGAGCAGTACTTC.

This clone was recorded only once. The junction departs from germline at one end; a sequencing error may be responsible. The genes are TRBV6-5 and TRBJ2-1; D tentatively reads TRBD1 or TRBD2 (5 bases each). This CDR3 spans 16 amino acids. Germline lookup yields CDR1 MNHEY and CDR2 SVGAGI. The CDR3 sequence: CASTYSSGLSYHEQFF. The CDR3 coding sequence is TGTGCCAGCACCTACTCCTCGGGGCTTTCCTACCATGAGCAGTTCTTC.

This chain uses TRBV7-2 with TRBJ2-7; a weak D match, TRBD2 (5 bases). CDR1 SGHTA and CDR2 FQGNSA come from the germline V gene. This CDR3 spans 14 amino acids. Trimming left V 4 bases short and J 3 bases short, with 13 bases between. The CDR3: CASSSQTGYYEQYF. DNA of the CDR3: TGTGCCAGCAGCTCACAGACGGGGTACTACGAGCAGTACTTC.

This clone was observed a handful of times. The chain links TRBV19 to TRBJ2-7; 8 bases are shared with TRBD1. The V and J ends lost 4 bases and 6 bases, in that order; junction bases with no gene match: 2. CDR1 and CDR2 from the germline V gene are LNHDA and SQIVND (reference sequence). The CDR3 has 12 residues. The CDR3 protein is CASSTDRGEQYF. The CDR3 DNA reads TGTGCCAGTAGTACCGACAGGGGCGAGCAGTACTTC. Looking up the rest from reference TRBV19 and TRBJ2-7 gives the full variable domain: DGGITQSPKYLFRKEGQNVTLSCEQNLNHDAMYWYRQDPGQGLRLIYYSQIVNDFQKGDIAEGYSVSREKKESFPLTVTSAQKNPTAFYLCASSTDRGEQYFGPGTRLTVT.

The chain recombines TRBV21-1 with TRBJ1-1; the table calls TRBD1, which could not be checked here. TRBV21-1 is labeled a pseudogene. CDR3 length: 13 residues. The CDR3 region is CASSFQDRREAFF. The DNA for the CDR3 is TGTGCCAGCAGCTTTCAGGACAGGCGTGAAGCTTTCTTT.

The CDR3 is CASSVTIYNEQFF. The CDR3 DNA reads TGTGCCAGTAGTGTGACAATCTACAATGAGCAGTTCTTC. The chain carries TRBV19 and TRBJ2-1, with D hard to call. This CDR3 region has 13 residues. From germline, CDR1 is LNHDA and CDR2 SQIVND (reference sequence). Trimming took off 5 bases at V and 3 bases at J, with 8 bases between the two ends. Using reference TRBV19 and TRBJ2-1 for the parts outside the CDR3, the full variable domain is DGGITQSPKYLFRKEGQNVTLSCEQNLNHDAMYWYRQDPGQGLRLIYYSQIVNDFQKGDIAEGYSVSREKKESFPLTVTSAQKNPTAFYLCASSVTIYNEQFFGPGTRLTVL.

This clone has a single count. The CDR3 coding sequence is TGTGCCAGCAGTACGTTTGGGGGGCGCGACTATGGCTACACCTTC. Encoded protein: CASSTFGGRDYGYTF. This rearrangement joins TRBV6-5 to TRBJ1-2; tentative D call: TRBD1 (6 bases). Trimming stripped 5 bases from V and 3 bases from J, with 16 bases between. CDR1 is MNHEY, CDR2 SVGAGI, per germline. The CDR3 contains 15 residues.

J is TRBJ2-7 and V is TRBV7-9; TRBD2 matches 8 bases. The CDR3 totals 15 residues. Germline V gene lookup returns CDR1 SEHNR and CDR2 FQNEAQ (reference sequence). Losses at the gene ends were 3 bases for V and 0 bases for J; bases not matched to a gene: 4. CDR3 region: CASSFPSGSSYEQYF. CDR3 DNA: TGTGCCAGCAGCTTTCCCAGCGGGAGCTCCTACGAGCAGTACTTC.

The gene calls are TRBV28 and TRBJ2-3, with D possibly being TRBD1 (6 bases). V was trimmed by 3 bases and J by 4 bases, leaving 11 bases between them. The CDR3 covers 14 residues. The germline V gene has CDR1 MDHEN and CDR2 SYDVKM. The CDR3 loop is CASSLVQGPDTQYF. The CDR3 DNA sequence: TGTGCCAGCAGTTTGGTACAGGGACCAGATACGCAGTATTTT.

The genes are TRBV6-5 and TRBJ2-7, with TRBD1 as a possible D gene (6 bases). The CDR3 length is 16 residues. Between the trimmed V and J ends, which lost 0 bases and 1 base, there was a span of 13 bases. CDR1 and CDR2 from the germline V gene are MNHEY and SVGAGI. CDR3 nucleotide sequence: TGTGCCAGCAGTTACTCGGGGCAGGGGTATTCCTACGAGCAGTACTTC. Protein product: CASSYSGQGYSYEQYF.

The chain employs TRBV5-2 and TRBJ1-2. TRBV5-2 is assigned pseudogene status. The CDR3 has 14 amino acids. This chain's CDR3 is CASKRRGKTYGYTF. CDR3 coding DNA: TGTGCCAGCAAACGACGCGGAAAGACCTATGGCTACACCTTC.

The chain recombines TRBV28 with TRBJ2-7, with 10 bases aligning to TRBD1. Germline V gene sequence: CDR1 MDHEN, CDR2 SYDVKM. The CDR3 contains 14 residues. J lost 3 bases, V lost 5 bases, and 4 bases had no gene match. CDR3 amino acids: CASSEGTGDYEQYF. DNA for the CDR3: TGTGCCAGCAGTGAAGGGACAGGGGACTACGAGCAGTACTTC.

J is TRBJ2-1 and V is TRBV6-1; the D is unclear. Germline values: CDR1 MNHNS, CDR2 SASEGT. CDR3 length equals 13 residues. The V gene lost 3 bases and the J gene lost 1 base, with 4 bases spanning the gap. The CDR3 nucleotides are TGTGCCAGCAGTGATGGGTCCTACAATGAGCAGTTCTTC. Translating it yields CASSDGSYNEQFF.